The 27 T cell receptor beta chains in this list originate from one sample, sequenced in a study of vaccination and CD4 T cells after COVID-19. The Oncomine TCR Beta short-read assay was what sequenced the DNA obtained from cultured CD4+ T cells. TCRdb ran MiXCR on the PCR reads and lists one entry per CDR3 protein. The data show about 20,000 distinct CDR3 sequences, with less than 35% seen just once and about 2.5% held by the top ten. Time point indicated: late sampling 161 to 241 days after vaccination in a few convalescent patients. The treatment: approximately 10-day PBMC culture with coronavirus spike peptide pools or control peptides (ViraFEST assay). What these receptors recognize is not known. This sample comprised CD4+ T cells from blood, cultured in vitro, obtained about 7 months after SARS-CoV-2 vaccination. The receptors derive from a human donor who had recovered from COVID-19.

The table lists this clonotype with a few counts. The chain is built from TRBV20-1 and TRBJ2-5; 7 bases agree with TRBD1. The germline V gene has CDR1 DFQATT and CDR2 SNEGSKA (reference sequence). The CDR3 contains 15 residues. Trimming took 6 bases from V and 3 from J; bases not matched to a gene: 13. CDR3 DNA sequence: TGCAGTGCAACGAACGCCGGGACAGACGAAGAGACCCAGTACTTC. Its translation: CSATNAGTDEETQYF.

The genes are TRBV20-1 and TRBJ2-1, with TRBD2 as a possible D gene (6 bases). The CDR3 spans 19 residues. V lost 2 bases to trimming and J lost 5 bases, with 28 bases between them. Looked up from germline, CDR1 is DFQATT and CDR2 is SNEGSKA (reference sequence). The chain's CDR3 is CSARSRVGYRDSFNNEQFF. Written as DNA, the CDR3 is TGCAGTGCTAGAAGTCGAGTGGGGTACCGGGACTCATTCAACAATGAGCAGTTCTTC.

The CDR3 DNA sequence: TGTGCCAGCAGTGCCCCCGGGACGGGGAACACTGAAGCTTTCTTT. It specifies CASSAPGTGNTEAFF. The chain has TRBV28 and TRBJ1-1; D might be TRBD1 (5 bases). Germline CDR1 and CDR2: MDHEN and SYDVKM. This CDR3 contains 15 residues. V was pared by 5 bases and J by 1 base, with 14 bases between. The complete variable domain, with remaining parts taken from reference TRBV28 and TRBJ1-1, reads DVKVTQSSRYLVKRTGEKVFLECVQDMDHENMFWYRQDPGLGLRLIYFSYDVKMKEKGDIPEGYSVSREKKERFSLILESASTNQTSMYLCASSAPGTGNTEAFFGQGTRLTVV.

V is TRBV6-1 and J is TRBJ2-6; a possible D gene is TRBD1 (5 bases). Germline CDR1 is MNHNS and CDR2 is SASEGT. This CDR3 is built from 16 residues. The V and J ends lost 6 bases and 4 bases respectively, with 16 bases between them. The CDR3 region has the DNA TGTGCCAGCAGCCAAGATGGGGCGCAAGGGGCCAACGTCCTGACTTTC. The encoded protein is CASSQDGAQGANVLTF.

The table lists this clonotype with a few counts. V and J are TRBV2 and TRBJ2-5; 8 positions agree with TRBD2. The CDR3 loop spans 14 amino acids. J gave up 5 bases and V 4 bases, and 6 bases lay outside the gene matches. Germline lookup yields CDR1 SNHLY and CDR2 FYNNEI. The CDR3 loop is CASSAAAGVETQYF. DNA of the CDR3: TGTGCCAGCAGTGCGGCAGCGGGAGTGGAGACCCAGTACTTC.

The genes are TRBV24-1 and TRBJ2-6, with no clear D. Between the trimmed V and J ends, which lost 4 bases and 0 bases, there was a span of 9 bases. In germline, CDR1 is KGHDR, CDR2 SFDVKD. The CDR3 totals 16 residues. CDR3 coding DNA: TGTGCCACCAGTGAAGCCGGGCTCTCTGGGGCCAACGTCCTGACTTTC. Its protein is CATSEAGLSGANVLTF.

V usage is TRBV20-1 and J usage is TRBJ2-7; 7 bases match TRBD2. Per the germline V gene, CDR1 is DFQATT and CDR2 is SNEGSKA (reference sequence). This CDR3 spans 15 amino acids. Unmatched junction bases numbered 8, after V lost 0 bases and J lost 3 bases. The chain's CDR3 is CSARDRGSGLYEQYF. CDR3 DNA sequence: TGCAGTGCTAGAGACCGCGGGAGTGGCCTCTACGAGCAGTACTTC.

This CDR3 reads CASSLGAAKGDYGYTF. The CDR3 coding sequence is TGTGCCAGCAGCCTCGGCGCGGCAAAGGGAGACTATGGCTACACCTTC. This rearrangement joins TRBV7-2 to TRBJ1-2; D not certain. The germline V gene has CDR1 SGHTA and CDR2 FQGNSA. Trimming removed 5 bases from V and 3 bases from J, with 19 bases in between. The CDR3 loop spans 16 amino acids.

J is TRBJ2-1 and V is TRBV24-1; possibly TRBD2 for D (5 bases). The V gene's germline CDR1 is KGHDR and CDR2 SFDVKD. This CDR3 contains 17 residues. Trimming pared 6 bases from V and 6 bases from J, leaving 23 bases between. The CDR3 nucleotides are TGTGCCACCAGTCCCGCCCCCCACGGACTGGACTTCAATGAGCAGTTCTTC. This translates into CATSPAPHGLDFNEQFF.

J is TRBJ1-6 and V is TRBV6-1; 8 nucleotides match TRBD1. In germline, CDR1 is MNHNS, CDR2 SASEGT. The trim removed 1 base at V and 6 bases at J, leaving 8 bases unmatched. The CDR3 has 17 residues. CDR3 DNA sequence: TGTGCCAGCAGTGAAGATGCGACCGGGACAGGTAATTCACCCCTCCACTTT. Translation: CASSEDATGTGNSPLHF.

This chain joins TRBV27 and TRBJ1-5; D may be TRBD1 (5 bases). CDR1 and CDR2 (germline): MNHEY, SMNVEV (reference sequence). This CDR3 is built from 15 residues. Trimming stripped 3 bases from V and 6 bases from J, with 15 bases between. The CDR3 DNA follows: TGTGCCAGCAGTTTTTCCAGGGATGGGACTCAGCCCCAGCATTTT. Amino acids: CASSFSRDGTQPQHF.

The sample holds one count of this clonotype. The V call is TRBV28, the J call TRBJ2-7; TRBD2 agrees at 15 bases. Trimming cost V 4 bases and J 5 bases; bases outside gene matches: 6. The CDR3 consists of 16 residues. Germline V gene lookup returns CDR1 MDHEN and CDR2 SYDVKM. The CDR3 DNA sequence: TGTGCCAGCAGTTCAGGGACTAGCGGGAGGTTTCACGAGCAGTACTTC. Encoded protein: CASSSGTSGRFHEQYF.

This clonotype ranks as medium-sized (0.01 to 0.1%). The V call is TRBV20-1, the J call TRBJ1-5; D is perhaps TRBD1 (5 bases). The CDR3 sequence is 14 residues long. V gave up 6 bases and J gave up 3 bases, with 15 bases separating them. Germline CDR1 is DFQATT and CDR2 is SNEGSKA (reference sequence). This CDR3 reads CSAQTTAPNQPQHF. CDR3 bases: TGCAGTGCCCAAACGACAGCGCCCAATCAGCCCCAGCATTTT.

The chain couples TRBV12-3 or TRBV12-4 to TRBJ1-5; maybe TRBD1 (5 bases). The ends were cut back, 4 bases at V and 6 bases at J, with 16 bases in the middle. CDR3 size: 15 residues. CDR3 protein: CASSSRQRPGQPQHF. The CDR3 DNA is TGTGCCAGCAGTTCCCGACAGCGGCCCGGTCAGCCCCAGCATTTT.

The CDR3 DNA follows: TGCAGTGCTCCCCCGAGCTCCTACAATGAGCAGTTCTTC. It codes for CSAPPSSYNEQFF. The chain carries TRBV20-1 and TRBJ2-1; D is unclear. The ends were cut back, 5 bases at V and 0 bases at J, with 8 bases in the middle. Germline assignment: CDR1 DFQATT and CDR2 SNEGSKA (reference sequence). This CDR3 has 13 residues.

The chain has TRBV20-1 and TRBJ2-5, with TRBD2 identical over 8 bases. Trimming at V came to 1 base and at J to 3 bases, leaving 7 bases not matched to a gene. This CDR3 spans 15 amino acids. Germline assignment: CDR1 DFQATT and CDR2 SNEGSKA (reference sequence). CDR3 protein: CSARAPAGGKETQYF. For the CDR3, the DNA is TGCAGTGCTAGAGCCCCCGCGGGGGGAAAAGAGACCCAGTACTTC.

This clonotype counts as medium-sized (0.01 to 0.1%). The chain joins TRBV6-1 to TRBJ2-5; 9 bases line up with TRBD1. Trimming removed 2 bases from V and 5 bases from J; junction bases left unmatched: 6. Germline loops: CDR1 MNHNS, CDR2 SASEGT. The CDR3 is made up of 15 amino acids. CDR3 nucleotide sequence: TGTGCCAGCAGTGAACAAGGGGACAGGGTTGAGACCCAGTACTTC. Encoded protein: CASSEQGDRVETQYF.

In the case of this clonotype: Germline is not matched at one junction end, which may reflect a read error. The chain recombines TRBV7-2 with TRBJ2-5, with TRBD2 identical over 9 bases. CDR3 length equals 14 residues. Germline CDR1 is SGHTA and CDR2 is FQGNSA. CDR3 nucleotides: TGTGCCAGCAGCATAGCGGGAGCGGTGGAGACCCAGTACTTC. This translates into CASSIAGAVETQYF. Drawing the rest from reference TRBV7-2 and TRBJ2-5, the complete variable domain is GAGVSQSPSNKVTEKGKDVELRCDPISGHTALYWYRQSLGQGLEFLIYFQGNSAPDKSGLPSDRFSAERTGGSVSTLTIQRTQQEDSAVYLCASSIAGAVETQYFGPGTRLLVL.

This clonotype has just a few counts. The CDR3 DNA sequence: TGTGCCAGTAGTGCGGACTTCACAGATACGCAGTATTTT. This codes for CASSADFTDTQYF. This chain links TRBV19 with TRBJ2-3, with D perhaps TRBD2 (5 bases). The germline CDR1 and CDR2 sequences are LNHDA and SQIVND (reference sequence). This CDR3 has 13 amino acids. Trimming removed 5 bases from V and 2 bases from J, with 8 bases in between. Variable domain in full (rest from reference TRBV19 and TRBJ2-3): DGGITQSPKYLFRKEGQNVTLSCEQNLNHDAMYWYRQDPGQGLRLIYYSQIVNDFQKGDIAEGYSVSREKKESFPLTVTSAQKNPTAFYLCASSADFTDTQYFGPGTRLTVL.

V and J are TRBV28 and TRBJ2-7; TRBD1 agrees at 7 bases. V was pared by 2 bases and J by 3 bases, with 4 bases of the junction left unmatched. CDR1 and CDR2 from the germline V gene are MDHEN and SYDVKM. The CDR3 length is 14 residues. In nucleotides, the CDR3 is TGTGCCAGCAGTTTAGGGACAGCTTTCTACGAGCAGTACTTC. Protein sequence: CASSLGTAFYEQYF.

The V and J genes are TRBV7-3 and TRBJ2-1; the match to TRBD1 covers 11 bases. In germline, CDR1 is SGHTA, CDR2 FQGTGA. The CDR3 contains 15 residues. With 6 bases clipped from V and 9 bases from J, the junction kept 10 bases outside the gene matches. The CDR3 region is CASRLEGTGGREQFF. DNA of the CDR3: TGTGCCAGCAGACTCGAAGGGACAGGGGGTCGTGAGCAGTTCTTC.

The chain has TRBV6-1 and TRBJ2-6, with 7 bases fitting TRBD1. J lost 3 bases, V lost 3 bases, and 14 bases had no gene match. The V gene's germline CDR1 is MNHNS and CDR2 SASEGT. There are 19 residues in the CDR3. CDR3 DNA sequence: TGTGCCAGCAGTGACGGTTCCGGGACAGTCCTACTTGGGGCCAACGTCCTGACTTTC. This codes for CASSDGSGTVLLGANVLTF.

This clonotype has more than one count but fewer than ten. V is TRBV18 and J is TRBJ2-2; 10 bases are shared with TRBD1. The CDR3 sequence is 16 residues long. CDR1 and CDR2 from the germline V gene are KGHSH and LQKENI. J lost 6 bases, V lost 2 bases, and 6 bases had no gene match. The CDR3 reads CASSPYGQGGAGELFF. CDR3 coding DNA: TGTGCCAGCTCACCATACGGACAGGGGGGCGCCGGGGAGCTGTTTTTT.

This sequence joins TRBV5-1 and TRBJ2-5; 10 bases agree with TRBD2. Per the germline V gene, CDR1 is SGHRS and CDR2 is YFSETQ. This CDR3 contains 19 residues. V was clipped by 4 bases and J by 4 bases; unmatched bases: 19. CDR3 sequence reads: CASSLPPAGTSELGETQYF. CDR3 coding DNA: TGCGCCAGCAGCCTCCCCCCCGCTGGGACTAGCGAGTTGGGAGAGACCCAGTACTTC.

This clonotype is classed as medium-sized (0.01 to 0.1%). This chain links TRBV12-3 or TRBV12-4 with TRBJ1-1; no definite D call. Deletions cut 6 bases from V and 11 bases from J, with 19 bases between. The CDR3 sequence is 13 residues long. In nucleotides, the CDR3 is TGTGCCAGCAGCTTCCTACAAGGAGGGAGGGCTTTCTTT. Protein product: CASSFLQGGRAFF.

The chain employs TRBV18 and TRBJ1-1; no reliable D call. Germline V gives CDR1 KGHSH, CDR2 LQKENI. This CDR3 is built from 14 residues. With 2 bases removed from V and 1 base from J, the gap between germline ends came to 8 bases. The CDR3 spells CASSPTYQNTEAFF. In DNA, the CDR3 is TGTGCCAGCTCACCAACCTACCAGAACACTGAAGCTTTCTTT. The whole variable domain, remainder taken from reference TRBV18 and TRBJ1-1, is NAGVMQNPRHLVRRRGQEARLRCSPMKGHSHVYWYRQLPEEGLKFMVYLQKENIIDESGMPKERFSAEFPKEGPSILRIQQVVRGDSAAYFCASSPTYQNTEAFFGQGTRLTVV.

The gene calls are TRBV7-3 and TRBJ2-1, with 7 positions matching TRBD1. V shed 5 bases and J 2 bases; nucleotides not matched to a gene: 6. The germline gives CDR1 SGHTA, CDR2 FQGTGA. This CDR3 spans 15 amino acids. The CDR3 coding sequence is TGTGCCAGCAGCCCCCTGAGGGGGCCCTACAATGAGCAGTTCTTC. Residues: CASSPLRGPYNEQFF.